This T cell receptor beta chain was observed in a study of identical twins. TCRdb recomputed calls from the 5' RACE reads with MiXCR, one row per CDR3 protein. The table shows about 890,000 distinct CDR3 sequences, with around an eighth occurring only once. The CDR3 extends over 13 amino acids. Germline lookup yields CDR1 SQVTM and CDR2 ANQGSEA. V lost 5 bases and J 2 bases, leaving 11 bases between the germline ends. This clonotype was detected a few times. These data were also reused for a study on yellow fever vaccine responses in identical twins.

Material for sequencing was PBMCs. The chain carries TRBV29-1 and TRBJ2-3, with D possibly TRBD2 on 6 matching bases. The sequence came from a young woman in good health. As DNA, the CDR3 is TGCAGCGTTCCGGGAGACTTCACAGATACGCAGTATTTT. It encodes CSVPGDFTDTQYF.